This T cell receptor beta chain is from a study of blood T cell repertoires in COVID-19. Data came from immunoSEQ multiplex PCR; TCRdb stores just in-frame clones and leaves some out. This table has fewer than 90,000 clones, more than 75% appearing once. The CDR3 totals 17 residues. After removal of 4 bases from V and 0 bases from J, the junction contained 4 bases not matched to a gene. In germline, CDR1 is SNHLY, CDR2 FYNNEI. The chain employs TRBV2 and TRBJ2-1; 12 bases agree with TRBD1. The receptor's source is a human donor in a cohort sampled during active COVID-19. Sequencing was performed on peripheral blood. CDR3 sequence reads: CASSAGTGGRSYNEQFF. The CDR3 DNA reads TGTGCCAGCAGTGCCGGGACAGGGGGCCGCTCCTACAATGAGCAGTTCTTC.